These T cell receptor beta chains were read from a single sample in a study of OX40 agonist ivuxolimab in advanced cancers. Sequencing was performed with immunoSEQ multiplex PCR; in TCRdb, only in-frame clones are kept and a portion is missing. The sample holds about 80,000 clones, roughly 90% seen once. The input for sequencing was CD4+ or CD8+ T cells sorted from blood, taken in a trial of the OX40 agonist ivuxolimab. These receptors all come from an adult with an advanced solid tumor such as melanoma, head and neck, liver or kidney cancer. Each CDR3 is given with its conserved first and last residue. A D gene is named only where the DNA matches it firmly. The size of a clone is reported for some rows only, either as once, few or many, or as a class for expanded clones.

>TRBV9|.|TRBJ1-1|.
CASSATTGTPNTEAFF
TGTGCCAGCAGCGCCACCACCGGGACACCGAACACTGAAGCTTTCTTT
>TRBV5-1|.|TRBJ2-7|TRBD1
CASSKGTATYEQYF
TGCGCCAGCAGCAAAGGGACAGCCACCTACGAGCAGTACTTC
>TRBV6-5|.|TRBJ1-2|.
CASRAAKGYTF
TGTGCCAGCAGGGCCGCCAAAGGCTACACCTTC
>TRBV7-9|.|TRBJ2-5|.
CASRNFPGGWMETQYF
TGTGCCAGCAGAAATTTTCCAGGGGGGTGGATGGAGACCCAGTACTTC
>TRBV5-4|.|TRBJ2-3|.
CASSLTRTDTQYF
TGTGCCAGCAGCCTAACCCGCACAGATACGCAGTATTTT
>TRBV19|.|TRBJ2-2|.
CASSLNGGHTGELFF
TGTGCCAGTAGCCTCAACGGGGGTCACACCGGGGAGCTGTTTTTT
>TRBV11-3|.|TRBJ2-5|TRBD1
CASSSRDRDQETQYF
TGTGCCAGCAGCTCCCGGGACAGAGATCAAGAGACCCAGTACTTC
>TRBV4-1|.|TRBJ2-5|.
CASSQVQGGETQYF
TGCGCCAGCAGCCAAGTTCAGGGGGGGGAGACCCAGTACTTC
>TRBV10-3|.|TRBJ2-7|TRBD2
CAISEVSGDNSYEQYF
TGTGCCATCAGTGAGGTTAGCGGGGATAACTCCTACGAGCAGTACTTC
>TRBV7-2|.|TRBJ2-5|.
CAGGRETQYF
TGTGCCGGTGGTAGAGAGACCCAGTACTTC
>TRBV27|.|TRBJ1-1|TRBD1
CASSPWGQPEAFF
TGTGCCAGCAGCCCCTGGGGACAGCCTGAAGCTTTCTTT
>TRBV7-9|.|TRBJ2-7|.
CASSSPDHGSWEQYF
TGTGCCAGCAGCTCCCCGGACCACGGGAGTTGGGAGCAGTACTTC
>TRBV10-1|.|TRBJ2-7|.
CASSESAGEQYF
TGCGCCAGCAGTGAGTCGGCGGGCGAGCAGTACTTC
>TRBV15|few|TRBJ1-5|.
CATRGDGYQPQHF
TGTGCCACCCGGGGGGACGGCTATCAGCCCCAGCATTTT
>TRBV19|.|TRBJ1-2|.
CASSIDRTAPELRGYTF
TGTGCCAGTAGTATAGATCGAACAGCCCCAGAGCTCCGTGGCTACACCTTC
>TRBV9|once|TRBJ2-7|.
CASTPGGELNEQYF
TGTGCCAGCACCCCCGGTGGGGAATTAAACGAGCAGTACTTC
>TRBV7-9|.|TRBJ1-2|.
CASSFQRAYGYTF
TGTGCCAGCAGCTTTCAGAGGGCCTATGGCTACACCTTC
>TRBV27|.|TRBJ2-7|.
CASSISAGYEQYF
TGTGCCAGCAGTATTTCCGCCGGGTACGAGCAGTACTTC
>TRBV13|.|TRBJ1-1|.
CASSPQGSSNTEAFF
TGTGCCAGCAGTCCTCAAGGGTCCTCGAACACTGAAGCTTTCTTT
>TRBV2|.|TRBJ2-1|.
CASTGLALGEQFF
TGTGCCAGCACTGGTCTAGCTCTTGGTGAGCAGTTCTTC
>TRBV30|once|TRBJ1-4|TRBD1
CAWSRTGGEEKLFF
TGTGCCTGGAGCCGGACAGGGGGCGAAGAAAAACTGTTTTTT
>TRBV7-2|.|TRBJ1-5|.
CASSPGRKGNQPQHF
TGTGCCAGCAGCCCGGGTCGAAAAGGCAATCAGCCCCAGCATTTT
>TRBV2|.|TRBJ2-6|TRBD1
CASRKRDRARNSGANVLTF
TGTGCCAGCAGAAAGAGGGACAGGGCCCGAAACTCTGGGGCCAACGTCCTGACTTTC
>TRBV7-7|.|TRBJ2-7|.
CASSLKRDYEQYF
TGTGCCAGCAGCTTAAAAAGGGACTACGAGCAGTACTTC
>TRBV7-3|.|TRBJ1-1|.
CASSAGDDTEAFF
TGTGCCAGCAGCGCCGGAGACGACACTGAAGCTTTCTTT
>TRBV7-9|.|TRBJ2-1|TRBD2
CASSRRVGLAGYNEQFF
TGTGCCAGCAGTCGAAGGGTTGGGCTAGCGGGTTACAATGAGCAGTTCTTC
>TRBV11-3|.|TRBJ2-1|.
CASSLTRGSYNEQFF
TGTGCCAGCAGCTTAACCCGGGGGTCATACAATGAGCAGTTCTTC
>TRBV7-9|.|TRBJ2-3|.
CASSLLGGEGTDTQYF
TGTGCCAGCAGCCTCCTGGGGGGAGAAGGCACAGATACGCAGTATTTT
>TRBV6-1|once|TRBJ1-2|TRBD1
CATRGGKGIYGYTF
TGTGCCACACGAGGGGGCAAGGGGATATATGGCTACACCTTC
>TRBV6-5|.|TRBJ1-1|TRBD1
CASSPNQGAGTEAFF
TGTGCCAGCAGCCCTAACCAGGGGGCTGGAACTGAAGCTTTCTTT
>TRBV7-2|.|TRBJ1-6|.
CASSLESRTAYNSPLHF
TGTGCCAGCAGCTTAGAGTCTAGGACCGCGTATAATTCACCCCTCCACTTT
>TRBV12-5|.|TRBJ2-3|.
CASGLVDSTDTQYF
TGTGCTAGTGGTTTGGTAGACAGCACAGATACGCAGTATTTT
>TRBV19|.|TRBJ2-2|TRBD2
CASSIGGLAGNTGELFF
TGTGCCAGTAGTATCGGGGGGCTAGCGGGCAACACCGGGGAGCTGTTTTTT
>TRBV6-5|.|TRBJ1-1|.
CASSYSKGDKNTEAFF
TGTGCCAGCAGTTACTCGAAAGGCGATAAGAACACTGAAGCTTTCTTT
>TRBV7-2|.|TRBJ2-7|TRBD2
CASSFWRGVYEQYF
TGTGCCAGCAGCTTCTGGCGGGGGGTCTACGAGCAGTACTTC
>TRBV2|.|TRBJ1-1|TRBD1
CASSEPGGRNTEAFF
TGTGCCAGCAGTGAGCCAGGGGGGAGGAACACTGAAGCTTTCTTT
>TRBV27|once|TRBJ1-6|.
CASSLGTQLSPLHF
TGTGCCAGCAGTTTGGGGACCCAACTTTCACCCCTCCACTTT
>TRBV6-6|.|TRBJ2-3|TRBD2
CASSYGGGTDTQYF
TGTGCCAGCAGTTACGGGGGGGGCACAGATACGCAGTATTTT
>TRBV11-3|.|TRBJ1-1|.
CASSLAGFTEAFF
TGTGCCAGCAGCTTAGCGGGGTTTACTGAAGCTTTCTTT
>TRBV4-1|.|TRBJ1-4|TRBD1
CASSHVQGTEKLFF
TGCGCCAGCAGCCATGTACAGGGGACTGAAAAACTGTTTTTT
>TRBV13|.|TRBJ1-2|TRBD1
CASSLGQGAGDYGYTF
TGTGCCAGCAGCTTAGGGCAGGGGGCGGGGGACTATGGCTACACCTTC
>TRBV5-4|.|TRBJ2-7|TRBD1
CASSHGQGLEQYF
TGTGCCAGCAGCCACGGACAGGGCCTCGAGCAGTACTTC
>TRBV7-7|.|TRBJ2-2|.
CASSLARNTGELFF
TGTGCTAGCAGCTTAGCCAGGAACACCGGGGAGCTGTTTTTT
>TRBV4-1|.|TRBJ1-4|.
CASSLWDGTNEKLFF
TGCGCCAGCAGCCTGTGGGACGGAACTAATGAAAAACTGTTTTTT
>TRBV5-3|.|TRBJ1-3|.
CARSPGTVNGGNTIYF
TGTGCCAGAAGCCCCGGGACCGTCAACGGTGGAAACACCATATATTTT
>TRBV30|.|TRBJ2-2|.
CAWAAGLGTGELFF
TGTGCCTGGGCAGCAGGGTTGGGCACCGGGGAGCTGTTTTTT
>TRBV11-2|.|TRBJ2-2|.
CASSLVPRGGTGELFF
TGTGCCAGCAGCTTAGTCCCCAGGGGGGGCACCGGGGAGCTGTTTTTT
>TRBV9|.|TRBJ2-7|TRBD1
CASSVAGTGRGYEQYF
TGTGCCAGCAGCGTAGCCGGGACAGGGAGAGGCTACGAGCAGTACTTC
>TRBV2|few|TRBJ1-6|TRBD1
CASGTGDGSPLHF
TGTGCCAGCGGGACAGGGGACGGTTCACCCCTCCACTTT
>TRBV7-9|.|TRBJ2-7|.
CASSPRQGTYEQYF
TGTGCCAGCAGCCCCCGCCAGGGGACCTACGAGCAGTACTTC
>TRBV7-9|.|TRBJ2-7|.
CASSLGVRSYEQYF
TGTGCCAGCAGCTTAGGTGTCCGCTCCTACGAGCAGTACTTC
>TRBV7-2|.|TRBJ2-7|TRBD2
CASSLSRGGSYEQYF
TGTGCCAGCAGCTTATCCCGCGGGGGGAGTTACGAGCAGTACTTC
>TRBV7-3|.|TRBJ1-2|.
CASSLTGGTDYGYTF
TGTGCCAGCAGCTTAACAGGGGGAACGGACTATGGCTACACCTTC
>TRBV18|.|TRBJ2-1|.
CASSPRGTTYNEQFF
TGTGCCAGCTCACCACGGGGGACCACCTACAATGAGCAGTTCTTC